The present TCR beta chain was sequenced within a study of T-cell memory formation after mild COVID-19. MiXCR, applied by TCRdb to the 5' RACE reads, yields one record per CDR3 protein. There are 540,000 or so distinct CDR3 sequences in the sample; around 21% occur only once, and around 13% lies in the top ten. V gave up 3 bases and J gave up 2 bases, with 14 bases separating them. Germline CDR1 reads SGHVS; CDR2 reads FQNEAQ. CDR3 length: 15 amino acids. This clonotype was seen a handful of times. V is TRBV7-8 and J is TRBJ2-7; D is unclear. The clonotype was recovered from an adult woman who had mild COVID-19 (a few samples of this study predate the infection). Cell type and time point are not known. Sequences were obtained from PBMCs or a T cell subset sorted from them (not recorded which). CDR3 sequence reads: CASSLRYSDAYEQYF. The CDR3 DNA is TGTGCCAGCAGCTTGAGGTACTCCGACGCCTACGAGCAGTACTTC. The full variable domain, rest sourced from reference TRBV7-8 and TRBJ2-7, is GAGVSQSPRYKVAKRGQDVALRCDPISGHVSLFWYQQALGQGPEFLTYFQNEAQLDKSGLPSDRFFAERPEGSVSTLKIQRTQQEDSAVYLCASSLRYSDAYEQYFGPGTRLTVT.